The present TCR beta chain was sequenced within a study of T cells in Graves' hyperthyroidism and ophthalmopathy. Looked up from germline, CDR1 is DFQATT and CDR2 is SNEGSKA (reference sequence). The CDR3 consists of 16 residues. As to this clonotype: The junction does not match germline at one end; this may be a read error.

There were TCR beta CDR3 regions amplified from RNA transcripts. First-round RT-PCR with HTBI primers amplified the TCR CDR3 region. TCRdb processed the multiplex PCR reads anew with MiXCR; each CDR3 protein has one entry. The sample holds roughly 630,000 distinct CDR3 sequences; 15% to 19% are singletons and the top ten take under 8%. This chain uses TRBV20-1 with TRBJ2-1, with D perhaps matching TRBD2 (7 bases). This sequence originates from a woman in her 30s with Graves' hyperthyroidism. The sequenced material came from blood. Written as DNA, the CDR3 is TGCAGTGCTAGAGATTCCGCGGGGGCAACCTACAATGGGCAGTTCTTC. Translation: CSARDSAGATYNGQFF.